The entry below gives a single T cell receptor beta chain sequence along with its context. This clonotype was observed at least ten times. Its antigen remains unidentified. No much larger clone is present one base from it, and per-base qualities are unavailable. The data stem from a study of T-cell reconstitution after alpha-beta-depleted transplantation in children (dated by TCRdb to 2016 to 2017). Some background on the complete study: The study quantitatively tracked T-cell immune reconstitution after TCRalphabeta/CD19-depleted allogeneic hematopoietic cell transplantation in children using TCR repertoire profiling. Paper-wide results and their limitations: Apparently early alphabetaT-cell count recovery about two months after transplant reportedly relied on only several hundred rapidly expanded clones derived from non-depleted graft cells. The high TCRbeta diversity at day 60 in some patients was ascribed to recipient T cells and intrathymic progenitors that had survived conditioning. The frequencies of hyperexpanded clones fell over the following months, and after one year, T-cell counts and TCRbeta diversity were mostly attributed to newly produced T cells.

The CDR3 has 14 amino acids, counting the end cysteine and phenylalanine. The kept DNA is CDR3 alone, 42 bases in frame from the first base. After removal of 3 bases from V and 2 bases from J, the junction retains 4 bases not matched to a gene. Receptors were amplified or captured by PCR. Sequenced on an Illumina HiSeq 2500. TCR library preparation used molecular barcoding, with unique molecular identifiers applied to normalize quantification of the TCRbeta repertoire. TCRdb itself trimmed the public reads at Q25 with fastp, ran MiXCR and retained productive beta chains. Rows matching on CDR3 protein sequence are summarized as one entry with the most common DNA and genes. The sample table lists around 440,000 distinct CDR3 sequences, under 12% of them with a count of one. Around 2% of the sample lies in the top ten. What this sample's treatment or condition label stands for: allogeneic hematopoietic cell transplantation with graft depleted of TCRalphabeta T cells and CD19 B cells. The transplant recipients were children given TCRalphabeta/CD19-depleted allogeneic hematopoietic cell grafts.

Recombination connected TRBV12-3 or TRBV12-4 to TRBJ2-7; 7 central bases correspond to TRBD1. The origin of this receptor is a child aged 2-15 years with inherited bone marrow failure, due to receive a stem cell transplant. Sequencing used PBMCs, obtained before TCRalphabeta/CD19-depleted stem cell transplant. The DNA is TGTGCCAGCAGTTTTCACAGGGGACCCTACGAGCAGTACTTC. It codes for CASSFHRGPYEQYF.